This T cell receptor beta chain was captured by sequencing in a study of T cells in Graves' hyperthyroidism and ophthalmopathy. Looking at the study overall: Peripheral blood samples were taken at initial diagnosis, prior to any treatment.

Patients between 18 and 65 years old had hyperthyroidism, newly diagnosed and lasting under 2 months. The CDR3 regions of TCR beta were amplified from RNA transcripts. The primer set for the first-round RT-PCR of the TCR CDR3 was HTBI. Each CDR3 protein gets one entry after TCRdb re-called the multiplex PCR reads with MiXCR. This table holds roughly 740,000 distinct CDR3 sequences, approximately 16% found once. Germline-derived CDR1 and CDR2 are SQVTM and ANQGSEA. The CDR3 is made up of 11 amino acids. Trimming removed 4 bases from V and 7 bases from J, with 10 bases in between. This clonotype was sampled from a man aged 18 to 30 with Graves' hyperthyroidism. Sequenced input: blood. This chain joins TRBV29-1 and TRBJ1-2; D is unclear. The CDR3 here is CSVGAEGGYTF. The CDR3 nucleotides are TGCAGCGTTGGGGCAGAAGGTGGCTACACCTTC.